This TCR beta chain was retrieved from a study of T cells in Graves' hyperthyroidism and ophthalmopathy. Germline CDR1 is SGHDT and CDR2 is YYEEEE. CDR3 length: 15 residues. The ends were cut back, 1 base at V and 6 bases at J, with 15 bases in the middle. Notes on the study in general: Within blood appeared most thyroid clonotypes that had expanded above 0.001.

RNA transcripts served as the template for amplifying TCR beta CDR3 regions. First-round RT-PCR of the TCR CDR3 relied on the HTBI primer set. TCRdb analysed the multiplex PCR reads with MiXCR anew, one entry per CDR3 protein. Found here are roughly 350,000 distinct CDR3 sequences, around 13% of them singletons; the top ten hold around a fifth. Every diagnosis used clinical symptoms, serum thyroxine and TRAb, thyroid ultrasound and orbital computed tomography. As regards this clonotype: Its antigen is unknown.

Sample: blood. The chain uses TRBV5-6 and TRBJ2-3; D is tentatively TRBD1 or TRBD2 (5 bases each). The clonotype comes from a woman aged 25-40 years with Graves' ophthalmopathy. CDR3 residues: CASSLYGDQHDTQYF. CDR3 bases: TGTGCCAGCAGCTTGTATGGGGACCAGCACGATACGCAGTATTTT. Complete variable domain (other parts from reference TRBV5-6 and TRBJ2-3): DAGVTQSPTHLIKTRGQQVTLRCSPKSGHDTVSWYQQALGQGPQFIFQYYEEEERQRGNFPDRFSGHQFPNYSSELNVNALLLGDSALYLCASSLYGDQHDTQYFGPGTRLTVL.